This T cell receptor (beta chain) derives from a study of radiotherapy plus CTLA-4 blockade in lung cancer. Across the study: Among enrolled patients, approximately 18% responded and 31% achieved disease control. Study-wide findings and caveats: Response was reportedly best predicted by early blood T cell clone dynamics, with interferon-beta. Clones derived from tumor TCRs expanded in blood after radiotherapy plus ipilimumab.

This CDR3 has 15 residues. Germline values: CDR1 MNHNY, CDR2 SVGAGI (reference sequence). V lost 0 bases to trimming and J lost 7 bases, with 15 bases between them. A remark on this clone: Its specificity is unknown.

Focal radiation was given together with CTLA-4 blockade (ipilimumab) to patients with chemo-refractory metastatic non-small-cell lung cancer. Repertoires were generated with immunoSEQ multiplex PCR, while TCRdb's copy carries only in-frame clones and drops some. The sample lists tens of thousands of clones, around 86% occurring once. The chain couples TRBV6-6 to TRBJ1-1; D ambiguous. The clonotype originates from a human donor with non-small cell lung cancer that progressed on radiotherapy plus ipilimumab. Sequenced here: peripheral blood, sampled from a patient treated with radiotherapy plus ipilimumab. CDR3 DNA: TGTGCCAGCAGTTACTCGAAGGTTGTTGTGGTTGAAGCTTTCTTT. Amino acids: CASSYSKVVVVEAFF.